Following are 10 T cell receptor beta chains from one sample sequenced in a study of cytomegalovirus exposure and HLA in healthy donors. The PCR contained 60 Vbeta and 13 Jbeta primers. Repertoires were generated with immunoSEQ multiplex PCR, while TCRdb's copy carries only in-frame clones and drops some. In the table there are more than 100,000 clones, approximately 15% of which are singletons. The sequenced sample was PBMCs. These receptors were taken from a woman aged 18-29 years in good health and CMV-seronegative.

The chain combines TRBV7-6 with TRBJ2-2; TRBD2 matches 7 bases. Germline CDR1 SGHVS, CDR2 FNYEAQ. With 1 base clipped from V and 7 bases from J, the junction kept 3 bases outside the gene matches. This CDR3 is 14 amino acids long. The chain's CDR3 is CASSLVGEGGELFF. The DNA of the CDR3 is TGTGCCAGCAGCTTAGTCGGGGAGGGCGGGGAGCTGTTTTTT.

Only a few counts were recorded for this clone. The chain has TRBV5-1 and TRBJ1-1; weak D call: TRBD1 (6 bases). V was cut by 0 bases and J by 1 base, with 10 bases left in between. The germline CDR1 and CDR2 sequences are SGHRS and YFSETQ. The CDR3 covers 15 residues. CDR3 DNA: TGCGCCAGCAGCTTGGCAGGGGCGCAGAACACTGAAGCTTTCTTT. Protein: CASSLAGAQNTEAFF.

The chain is built from TRBV10-3 and TRBJ1-1; 7 nucleotides agree with TRBD1. The ends lost 7 bases at V and 3 bases at J; junction bases unmatched: 5. Looked up from germline, CDR1 is ENHRY and CDR2 is SYGVKD. The CDR3 totals 13 residues. The CDR3 sequence is CAIKTRGDTEAFF. In nucleotides, the CDR3 is TGTGCCATCAAAACCAGGGGGGACACTGAAGCTTTCTTT.

The rearrangement links TRBV5-6 to TRBJ2-7; no clear D. V was trimmed by 3 bases and J by 3 bases, leaving 13 bases between them. Germline loops: CDR1 SGHDT, CDR2 YYEEEE. This CDR3 is built from 14 residues. The CDR3 DNA reads TGTGCCAGCAGCTCTCCCTCGACATTCTACGAGCAGTACTTC. This gives the protein CASSSPSTFYEQYF.

This clone was recorded a few times. This chain uses TRBV6-1 with TRBJ2-7; 11 positions match TRBD2. This CDR3 has 18 residues. Trimming cost V 3 bases and J 10 bases; bases outside gene matches: 20. Germline V lookup: CDR1 MNHNS, CDR2 SASEGT. The CDR3 loop is CASSDLGLGGSGGAFQYF. DNA of the CDR3: TGTGCCAGCAGTGATCTAGGTCTGGGCGGTAGCGGGGGGGCTTTCCAGTACTTC.

The gene calls are TRBV4-2 and TRBJ1-6; 12 nucleotides match TRBD1. Germline loops: CDR1 LGHNA, CDR2 YNFKEQ. The CDR3 is made up of 17 amino acids. Trimming removed 4 bases from V and 9 bases from J; junction bases left unmatched: 10. DNA of the CDR3: TGTGCCAGCAGCCCCGCTCCGGGACAGGGGGCTGGTTCACCCCTCCACTTT. The encoded protein is CASSPAPGQGAGSPLHF.

This clone was seen a few times. The V and J genes are TRBV6-5 and TRBJ1-2; tentative D call: TRBD1 (5 bases). The CDR3 sequence is 15 residues long. Germline loops: CDR1 MNHEY, CDR2 SVGAGI. V was pared by 4 bases and J by 4 bases, with 16 bases between. The CDR3 loop is CASSSLGQGGYGYTF. CDR3 nucleotides: TGTGCCAGCAGTTCATTAGGGCAGGGTGGCTATGGCTACACCTTC.

This clone was counted only a few times. CDR3 nucleotides: TGTGCCATCAGTACAGGGCGCGAGCAGTACTTC. Encoded protein: CAISTGREQYF. The V gene is TRBV10-3, the J gene TRBJ2-7; D is possibly TRBD1 (6 bases). Germline CDR1 and CDR2: ENHRY and SYGVKD. V shed 5 bases and J shed 6 bases, with 8 bases lying between them. CDR3 length equals 11 residues.

This clone showed up just a few times. The CDR3 coding sequence is TGTGCCAGCAGTTCGCTCGGGACTAGCGGGGGCTACTACCAAGAGACCCAGTACTTC. It encodes CASSSLGTSGGYYQETQYF. This sequence joins TRBV27 and TRBJ2-5; 14 bases line up with TRBD2. Germline loops: CDR1 MNHEY, CDR2 SMNVEV (reference sequence). Trimming took 4 bases from V and 0 from J; bases not matched to a gene: 10. The CDR3 covers 19 residues.

The chain is built from TRBV7-2 and TRBJ2-2; unclear D gene. V was pared by 6 bases and J by 7 bases, with 12 bases between. The CDR3 length is 13 residues. The germline V gene encodes CDR1 SGHTA and CDR2 FQGNSA. CDR3 nucleotide sequence: TGTGCCAGCAGTCCGACTTCGGGCGGGGAGCTGTTTTTT. It codes for CASSPTSGGELFF.